These 6 T cell receptor beta chains were all obtained from the same sample, sequenced in a study of T cells in Graves' hyperthyroidism and ophthalmopathy. RNA transcripts gave rise to amplified TCR beta CDR3 regions. The HTBI primer set was used in a first-round RT-PCR of the TCR CDR3. TCRdb independently ran MiXCR on the multiplex PCR reads; one entry per CDR3 protein. The profile shows 730,000 or so distinct CDR3 sequences, around a sixth of them singletons. The sample consisted of blood. All receptors come from a woman aged 45 to 65 with Graves' hyperthyroidism that later progressed to Graves' ophthalmopathy.

The V call is TRBV19, the J call TRBJ2-2; 8 bases are a match to TRBD2. This CDR3 spans 19 amino acids. V lost 0 bases, J lost 4 bases, and 13 bases stayed unmatched. CDR1 is LNHDA and CDR2 is SQIVND in the germline V gene (reference sequence). For the CDR3, the DNA is TGTGCCAGTAGTATAGATAGGCGGAGCGGGGGTTACGGCACCGGGGAGCTGTTTTTT. Protein product: CASSIDRRSGGYGTGELFF.

The rearrangement links TRBV19 to TRBJ1-5; 10 positions match TRBD1. The CDR3 has 13 amino acids. Germline V gives CDR1 LNHDA, CDR2 SQIVND (reference sequence). Trimming cost V 8 bases and J 5 bases; bases outside gene matches: 3. The CDR3 is CASFGTGDQPQHF. The CDR3 nucleotides read TGTGCCAGTTTCGGGACAGGGGATCAGCCCCAGCATTTT.

Concerning this clonotype itself: A much larger clonotype is one base distant, so this may be a read error. This sequence joins TRBV27 and TRBJ1-2, with D hard to call. The CDR3 sequence is 17 residues long. Germline V gene data show CDR1 as MNHEY and CDR2 as SMNVEV (reference sequence). V was shortened by 5 bases and J by 3 bases, with 22 bases between the two germline ends. CDR3: CASSPSVGDRTHYGYTF. CDR3 bases: TGTGCCAGCAGTCCGAGTGTGGGAGACCGAACGCACTATGGCTACACCTTC.

A remark on this clonotype: Just one base apart from a much larger clone, this may be a read error. The gene calls are TRBV9 and TRBJ2-2, with TRBD2 identical over 7 bases. The germline V gene has CDR1 SGDLS and CDR2 YYNGEE. J gave up 1 base and V 7 bases, and 1 base lay outside the gene matches. The CDR3 has 13 residues. DNA for the CDR3: TGTGCCAGCGGGGGGGTGAACACCGGGGAGCTGTTTTTT. Protein product: CASGGVNTGELFF.

The chain is built from TRBV15 and TRBJ2-1; tentatively, D is TRBD1 or TRBD2 (6 bases each). CDR1 is LNHNV and CDR2 is YYDKDF in the germline V gene (reference sequence). V lost 9 bases, J lost 0 bases, and 15 bases lay in between. This CDR3 comprises 15 residues. The CDR3 sequence: CATQGGPSSYNEQFF. CDR3 nucleotides: TGTGCCACTCAAGGGGGGCCTAGCTCCTACAATGAGCAGTTCTTC.

The CDR3 is CASMIEGGYTEAFF. The DNA of the CDR3 is TGTGCCAGCATGATAGAGGGTGGGTACACTGAAGCTTTCTTT. The chain joins TRBV27 to TRBJ1-1; D is uncertain. CDR3 length equals 14 residues. The ends were cut back, 7 bases at V and 3 bases at J, with 15 bases in the middle. The germline gives CDR1 MNHEY, CDR2 SMNVEV (reference sequence).